This T cell receptor beta chain derives from a study of T-cell reconstitution after alpha-beta-depleted transplantation in children. General study results and limits: Diversity and T-cell counts at one year after transplant derived mostly from new T cells. The origin of alpha-beta T cells about two months after transplant was reportedly several hundred expanded graft clones.

Trimming cost V 3 bases and J 2 bases, with 8 bases left between them. The CDR3 has 14 amino acids. CDR1 SEHNR and CDR2 FQNEAQ come from the germline V gene (reference sequence). This clonotype was detected only a few times. Antigen: not known. Unique molecular identifiers featured in how the TCRbeta library was prepared. TCRdb reanalysed the PCR reads using MiXCR and keeps one entry per CDR3 protein. The sample yields a few hundred thousand distinct CDR3 sequences, 13% seen once. J is TRBJ2-1 and V is TRBV7-9; D not resolved. Sequenced here: PBMCs, mostly from graft donor cells, sampled 360 days after TCRalphabeta/CD19-depleted stem cell transplant. This clonotype was obtained from a male patient younger than 18 who had a stem cell transplant for acute myeloid leukemia, so the T cells may come from the graft donor. In nucleotides, the CDR3 is TGTGCCAGCAGCTTGCAGGATACCTACAATGAGCAGTTCTTC. Its protein is CASSLQDTYNEQFF.